The source of this TCR beta chain is a study of neurological immune-mediated disorders. V shed 0 bases and J shed 6 bases, with 16 bases lying between them. From germline, CDR1 is SGHRS and CDR2 YFSETQ. The CDR3 is made up of 16 amino acids. The sample holds many counts of this clonotype. PBMCs stored at -80 C, 2 million in total, were the source of the unsorted libraries. It was by 5'RACE with 10-nucleotide random UMIs that the cDNA was made. TCRdb reprocessed the 5' RACE reads via MiXCR and lists one record per CDR3 protein. The sample lists 65,000 to 90,000 distinct CDR3 sequences; about a tenth were seen once.

The sequence was obtained from a man aged 35 to 55 in good health. Material: PBMCs. The chain recombines TRBV5-1 with TRBJ2-1; D perhaps matches TRBD2 (7 bases). The CDR3 loop reads CASSLVGGDRGNEQFF. The CDR3 coding sequence is TGCGCCAGCAGCTTGGTAGGGGGGGACCGAGGCAATGAGCAGTTCTTC.